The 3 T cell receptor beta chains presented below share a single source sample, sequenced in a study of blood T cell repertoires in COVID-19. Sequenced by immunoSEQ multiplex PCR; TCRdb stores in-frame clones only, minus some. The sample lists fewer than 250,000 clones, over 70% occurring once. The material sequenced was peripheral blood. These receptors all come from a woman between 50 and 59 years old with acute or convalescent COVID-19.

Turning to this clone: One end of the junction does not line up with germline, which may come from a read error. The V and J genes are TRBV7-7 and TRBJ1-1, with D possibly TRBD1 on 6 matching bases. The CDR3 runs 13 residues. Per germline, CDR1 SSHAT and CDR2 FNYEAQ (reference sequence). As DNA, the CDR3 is TGTGCTAGCAGTAGACAGGTGAACACTGAAGCTTTCTTT. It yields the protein CASSRQVNTEAFF.

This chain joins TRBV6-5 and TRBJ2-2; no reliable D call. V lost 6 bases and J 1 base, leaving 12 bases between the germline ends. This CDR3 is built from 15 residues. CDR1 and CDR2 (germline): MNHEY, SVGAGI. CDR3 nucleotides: TGTGCCAGCAGCCCCTTAGTAAGGAACACCGGGGAGCTGTTTTTT. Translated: CASSPLVRNTGELFF.

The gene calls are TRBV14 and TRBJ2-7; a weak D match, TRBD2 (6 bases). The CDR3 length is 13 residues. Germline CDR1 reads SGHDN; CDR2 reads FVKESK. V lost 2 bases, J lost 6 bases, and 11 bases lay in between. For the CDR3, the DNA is TGTGCCAGCAGCCAATTGGTCGGGGGCGAGCAGTACTTC. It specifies CASSQLVGGEQYF.